What follows describes a single T cell receptor (beta chain). Profiling of TCR beta VDJ combinations and CDR3 sequences used genomic DNA as template. From the reads, TCRdb called clonotypes with MiXCR, one entry per CDR3 protein. This repertoire shows roughly 80,000 distinct CDR3 sequences, just over 70% found once; its top ten account for about 82%. Individuals selected for sequencing had exhibited CD8+CD57+ cell expansion on flow cytometry. The data derive from a study of CD8+CD57+ T cells in acquired aplastic anemia. Trimming removed 8 bases at V and 1 base at J, with 6 bases between. CDR3 length equals 11 residues. The germline CDR1 and CDR2 sequences are ENHRY and SYGVKD.

Material: sorted CD4+, CD8+, or CD8+CD57+ T cells (not recorded which) from PBMCs. The TCR originated in a human donor with aplastic anemia. The chain is built from TRBV10-3 and TRBJ2-7; no definite D call. CDR3 bases: TGTGCCATCGGGAATTCCTACGAGCAGTACTTC. It translates to CAIGNSYEQYF.